This T cell receptor (beta chain) appears in the sequencing data of a study of T cell changes during pregnancy in multiple sclerosis. The CDR3 sequence is 15 residues long. The V and J ends lost 6 bases and 4 bases, in that order; junction bases with no gene match: 11. The germline V gene has CDR1 MDHEN and CDR2 SYDVKM. Assay used: immunoSEQ multiplex PCR; TCRdb lists only in-frame clones, some missing. This table has around 80,000 clones, about 91% appearing once. The source material was peripheral blood, sampled before pregnancy. The sequence was obtained from a female donor with multiple sclerosis, enrolled in a pregnancy study. The chain is built from TRBV28 and TRBJ1-2, with 7 bases identical to TRBD1. The chain's CDR3 is CASSYTGEWGYGYTF. The CDR3 region has the DNA TGTGCCAGCAGCTATACAGGGGAATGGGGCTATGGCTACACCTTC.